A single sample is the source of the 24 T cell receptor beta chains below, sequenced in a study of blood T cells in healthy people across ages (dated by TCRdb to the mid-2010s). Library prep was done by 5' RACE. For sequencing, an Illumina HiSeq 2500 was employed. A second about 7 to 11 cycle PCR used a sample-barcoded 5' primer and a J-beta primer mix. Clones were called with MiXCR by TCRdb after fastp trimmed the public reads at Q25, and only in-frame beta chains were retained. Records with the same CDR3 protein are collapsed into one entry carrying the most frequent genes and DNA. This sample lists 1.2 million to 1.5 million distinct CDR3 sequences; roughly 40% were detected once. Jointly, the top ten make up 6.5% to 10% of the sample. Sequencing input: blood. Receptors originate from a woman aged 18 to 35 in good health.

The gene calls are TRBV5-5 and TRBJ2-3, with unresolved D. Trimming removed 4 bases from V and 5 bases from J, with 8 bases in between. Germline lookup yields CDR1 SGHKS and CDR2 YYEKEE (reference sequence). This CDR3 region has 12 residues. The CDR3: CASSHFGDTQYF. As DNA, the CDR3 is TGTGCCAGCAGCCATTTCGGAGATACGCAGTATTTT. The complete variable domain, with remaining parts taken from reference TRBV5-5 and TRBJ2-3, reads DAGVTQSPTHLIKTRGQQVTLRCSPISGHKSVSWYQQVLGQGPQFIFQYYEKEERGRGNFPDRFSARQFPNYSSELNVNALLLGDSALYLCASSHFGDTQYFGPGTRLTVL.

The chain's CDR3 is CSARAPAGRAYEQYF. CDR3 bases: TGCAGTGCTAGAGCCCCAGCGGGCAGGGCCTACGAGCAGTACTTC. The chain links TRBV20-1 to TRBJ2-7, with D perhaps matching TRBD2 (6 bases). Trimming took off 1 base at V and 2 bases at J, with 15 bases between the two ends. Per the germline V gene, CDR1 is DFQATT and CDR2 is SNEGSKA (reference sequence). This CDR3 is 15 amino acids long.

The sample holds a few counts of this clonotype. The rearrangement joins TRBV20-1 to TRBJ2-7; TRBD2 aligns across 10 bases. In germline, CDR1 is DFQATT, CDR2 SNEGSKA (reference sequence). V shed 6 bases, J shed 2 bases, and the junction held 10 bases outside the gene matches. The CDR3 has 15 residues. As DNA, the CDR3 is TGCAGTGCCGGTAGGGGCAGCGGGAGGGCCTACGAGCAGTACTTC. Translation: CSAGRGSGRAYEQYF.

This rearrangement joins TRBV28 to TRBJ2-7; D unclear. Trimming shortened V by 11 bases and J by 7 bases, and 6 bases separated the two germline ends. This CDR3 has 8 residues. Germline V gene lookup returns CDR1 MDHEN and CDR2 SYDVKM. CDR3 bases: TGTGCCGTCCGGGAGCAGTACTTC. Its protein is CAVREQYF. Based on the CDR3 plus reference TRBV28 and TRBJ2-7, the full variable domain is DVKVTQSSRYLVKRTGEKVFLECVQDMDHENMFWYRQDPGLGLRLIYFSYDVKMKEKGDIPEGYSVSREKKERFSLILESASTNQTSMYLCAVREQYFGPGTRLTVT.

The chain carries TRBV20-1 and TRBJ2-1, with D possibly TRBD2 on 5 matching bases. This CDR3 contains 12 residues. Trimming took off 0 bases at V and 8 bases at J, with 8 bases between the two ends. The germline V gene encodes CDR1 DFQATT and CDR2 SNEGSKA (reference sequence). The CDR3 DNA follows: TGCAGTGCTAGAGAAGAGGGTGATGAGCAGTTCTTC. This encodes CSAREEGDEQFF.

This chain joins TRBV10-3 and TRBJ1-2, with 9 bases matching TRBD1. The germline CDR1 and CDR2 sequences are ENHRY and SYGVKD. The CDR3 covers 13 residues. V was pared by 4 bases and J by 6 bases, with 3 bases of the junction left unmatched. The CDR3 spells CAISGQGVHGYTF. CDR3 sequence (DNA): TGTGCCATCAGTGGACAGGGGGTCCATGGCTACACCTTC.

This clonotype has just a few counts. V gene TRBV20-1 combines with J gene TRBJ1-1; D not resolved. Germline V gene data show CDR1 as DFQATT and CDR2 as SNEGSKA (reference sequence). The V and J ends lost 5 bases and 6 bases respectively, with 7 bases between them. This CDR3 is built from 10 residues. The CDR3 is CSARIPEAFF. The CDR3 coding sequence is TGCAGTGCTCGAATACCTGAAGCTTTCTTT.

The chain carries TRBV11-2 and TRBJ2-1; TRBD2 agrees at 14 bases. Trimming cost V 5 bases and J 7 bases; bases outside gene matches: 22. The CDR3 consists of 21 residues. Germline CDR1 reads SGHAT; CDR2 reads FQNNGV. CDR3 residues: CASSPFRGTSGSGRGWNEQFF. The CDR3 coding sequence is TGTGCCAGCAGCCCATTTAGGGGGACTAGCGGGAGCGGGAGGGGGTGGAATGAGCAGTTCTTC.

This clonotype was seen once. The chain carries TRBV6-7 and TRBJ2-1; D remains ambiguous. TRBV6-7 counts as an open reading frame of uncertain function. Trimming took 0 bases from V and 12 from J, leaving 21 bases between them. The CDR3 spans 16 residues. The CDR3 loop is CASSYSKDTFRDGQFF. The CDR3 region has the DNA TGTGCCAGCAGTTACTCGAAAGATACTTTTAGGGATGGGCAGTTCTTC.

A few counts support this clonotype. The chain uses TRBV18 and TRBJ2-3; the D is unclear. This CDR3 spans 13 amino acids. V dropped 8 bases and J dropped 2 bases, with 11 bases sitting between them. Germline values: CDR1 KGHSH, CDR2 LQKENI. The CDR3 region has the DNA TGTGCCAGCAGCCCGACCCTCACAGATACGCAGTATTTT. It codes for CASSPTLTDTQYF. Full variable domain (rest looked up from reference TRBV18 and TRBJ2-3): NAGVMQNPRHLVRRRGQEARLRCSPMKGHSHVYWYRQLPEEGLKFMVYLQKENIIDESGMPKERFSAEFPKEGPSILRIQQVVRGDSAAYFCASSPTLTDTQYFGPGTRLTVL.

V and J are TRBV20-1 and TRBJ2-7; TRBD2 matches 8 bases. The CDR3 is 15 residues long. Trimming took 1 base from V and 4 from J; bases not matched to a gene: 9. Germline values: CDR1 DFQATT, CDR2 SNEGSKA (reference sequence). CDR3 DNA: TGCAGTGCTAGAGCTCCCGGGAGGGACTCGTACGAGCAGTACTTC. This translates into CSARAPGRDSYEQYF.

Details on this clonotype: One junction end disagrees with the germline gene, perhaps due to a read error. DNA for the CDR3: TGTGCCAGCAGTCGAACTACGGGTCGAGTCTACGGGCAGTACTTC. It encodes CASSRTTGRVYGQYF. The chain employs TRBV3-1 and TRBJ2-7, with D hard to call. Germline V lookup: CDR1 LGHDT, CDR2 YNNKEL (reference sequence). The CDR3 totals 15 residues.

V usage is TRBV6-6 and J usage is TRBJ1-1, with 7 bases that match TRBD1. CDR3 length equals 13 residues. The V and J ends lost 7 bases and 1 base, in that order; junction bases with no gene match: 3. The germline CDR1 and CDR2 sequences are MNHNY and SVGAGI (reference sequence). CDR3 bases: TGTGCCAGCAATCACAGGGGGAACACTGAAGCTTTCTTT. It codes for CASNHRGNTEAFF.

The chain uses TRBV20-1 and TRBJ2-7; TRBD1 matches at 7 bases. CDR3 length equals 15 residues. Germline V CDR1 and CDR2: DFQATT, SNEGSKA (reference sequence). The trim removed 3 bases at V and 0 bases at J, leaving 8 bases unmatched. The CDR3 reads CSASRGQSNSYEQYF. The CDR3 DNA sequence: TGCAGTGCTAGCCGGGGACAGAGCAACTCCTACGAGCAGTACTTC.

The chain combines TRBV5-1 with TRBJ2-7, with TRBD2 matching over 11 bases. The junction had 6 bases not matched to a gene; V was cut back by 4 bases and J by 0 bases. Germline assignment: CDR1 SGHRS and CDR2 YFSETQ. The CDR3 runs 16 residues. CDR3 DNA: TGCGCCAGCAGCCTCTGGACTAGCGGGCTCTCCTACGAGCAGTACTTC. Translating it yields CASSLWTSGLSYEQYF.

This clonotype was observed many times. This sequence joins TRBV7-2 and TRBJ2-1, with TRBD2 matching over 8 bases. Germline V gene data show CDR1 as SGHTA and CDR2 as FQGNSA. The V and J ends lost 4 bases and 3 bases, in that order; junction bases with no gene match: 5. The CDR3 length is 15 residues. Here the CDR3 DNA reads TGTGCCAGCAGCTCCCTAGCGGGTGTCTACAATGAGCAGTTCTTC. Amino acids: CASSSLAGVYNEQFF. Drawing the rest from reference TRBV7-2 and TRBJ2-1, the complete variable domain is GAGVSQSPSNKVTEKGKDVELRCDPISGHTALYWYRQSLGQGLEFLIYFQGNSAPDKSGLPSDRFSAERTGGSVSTLTIQRTQQEDSAVYLCASSSLAGVYNEQFFGPGTRLTVL.

The chain uses TRBV6-6 and TRBJ2-3; the match to TRBD2 covers 15 bases. Germline loops: CDR1 MNHNY, CDR2 SVGAGI (reference sequence). The CDR3 length is 16 residues. The trim removed 10 bases at V and 4 bases at J, leaving 9 bases unmatched. CDR3 sequence: CATWTSGGAWADTQYF. CDR3 nucleotides: TGTGCCACCTGGACTAGCGGGGGGGCTTGGGCAGATACGCAGTATTTT.

The chain joins TRBV6-1 to TRBJ2-7, with 9 nucleotides matching TRBD1. V lost 5 bases to trimming and J lost 4 bases; unmatched junction nucleotides: 9. There are 15 residues in the CDR3. Looked up from germline, CDR1 is MNHNS and CDR2 is SASEGT. As DNA, the CDR3 is TGTGCCAGCAGTCGTCCGGGACAGGGAGGATACGAGCAGTACTTC. As protein: CASSRPGQGGYEQYF.

The chain couples TRBV20-1 to TRBJ2-1, with TRBD2 identical over 8 bases. V shed 5 bases and J 8 bases; nucleotides not matched to a gene: 8. Germline CDR1 and CDR2: DFQATT and SNEGSKA (reference sequence). This CDR3 is 13 amino acids long. CDR3 protein: CSAGPGGSYEQFF. The CDR3 DNA is TGCAGTGCTGGGCCGGGGGGGTCGTATGAGCAGTTCTTC.

The chain uses TRBV3-1 and TRBJ2-1, with a tentative D call TRBD2 (6 bases). Trimming stripped 3 bases from V and 5 bases from J, with 11 bases between. The CDR3 sequence is 14 residues long. Germline-derived CDR1 and CDR2 are LGHDT and YNNKEL (reference sequence). CDR3 residues: CASSQRGVNNEQFF. CDR3 bases: TGTGCCAGCAGCCAGCGGGGCGTTAACAATGAGCAGTTCTTC.

This clonotype occurred a few times. The rearrangement links TRBV20-1 to TRBJ2-2; no clear D gene. The CDR3 is made up of 13 amino acids. Germline V gene lookup returns CDR1 DFQATT and CDR2 SNEGSKA (reference sequence). Trimming removed 2 bases at V and 6 bases at J, with 10 bases between. The CDR3: CSARPVSSGELFF. CDR3 DNA: TGCAGTGCTAGACCGGTGAGTTCCGGGGAGCTGTTTTTT.

The chain has TRBV7-9 and TRBJ1-1; D unclear. The germline V and J ends were trimmed by 5 bases and 7 bases, with 11 bases remaining between them. Per the germline V gene, CDR1 is SEHNR and CDR2 is FQNEAQ (reference sequence). The CDR3 is 12 residues long. The CDR3 DNA sequence: TGTGCCAGCAGCCAGGAACGGGTTGAAGCTTTCTTT. Amino acids: CASSQERVEAFF. The full variable domain, its missing parts supplied by reference TRBV7-9 and TRBJ1-1, is DTGVSQNPRHKITKRGQNVTFRCDPISEHNRLYWYRQTLGQGPEFLTYFQNEAQLEKSRLLSDRFSAERPKGSFSTLEIQRTEQGDSAMYLCASSQERVEAFFGQGTRLTVV.

This clonotype has just a few counts. The chain combines TRBV7-9 with TRBJ2-5; 8 nucleotides agree with TRBD2. The CDR3 covers 14 residues. V shed 3 bases, J shed 4 bases, and the junction held 4 bases outside the gene matches. Germline assignment: CDR1 SEHNR and CDR2 FQNEAQ (reference sequence). The CDR3 loop is CASSFLAGIETQYF. The CDR3 DNA is TGTGCCAGCAGCTTCCTAGCGGGCATAGAGACCCAGTACTTC. Supplemented by reference TRBV7-9 and TRBJ2-5, the full variable domain reads DTGVSQNPRHKITKRGQNVTFRCDPISEHNRLYWYRQTLGQGPEFLTYFQNEAQLEKSRLLSDRFSAERPKGSFSTLEIQRTEQGDSAMYLCASSFLAGIETQYFGPGTRLLVL.

The chain is built from TRBV29-1 and TRBJ2-7, with a weak D call TRBD2 (5 bases). The V gene lost 2 bases and the J gene lost 2 bases, with 10 bases spanning the gap. Germline lookup yields CDR1 SQVTM and CDR2 ANQGSEA. The CDR3 covers 13 residues. The CDR3 coding sequence is TGCAGCGTTGAAATAGGGAGAGCCTACGAGCAGTACTTC. Translation: CSVEIGRAYEQYF.